Detailed here is one T cell receptor (beta chain). Clones were sequenced by immunoSEQ multiplex PCR, and TCRdb holds only the in-frame ones, with some missing. The table includes approximately 160,000 clones, 84% detected once. Germline V CDR1 and CDR2: MNHEY, SVGAGI. Trimming took 8 bases from V and 5 from J; bases not matched to a gene: 4. This CDR3 region has 13 residues. The data belong to a study of blood T cell repertoires in COVID-19. Looking at the study overall: The samples span acute and convalescent COVID-19 from the United States, Italy and Spain.

The chain carries TRBV6-5 and TRBJ2-2; 8 bases fit TRBD2. The origin of this receptor is a woman between 50 and 59 years old in a cohort sampled during active or convalescent COVID-19. Sequences were obtained from peripheral blood. This chain's CDR3 is CASGQRGTGELFF. CDR3 bases: TGTGCCAGCGGGCAGCGGGGGACCGGGGAGCTGTTTTTT.